The rows below give T cell receptor beta chains drawn from one sample of a study of blood T cell repertoires in COVID-19. Sequencing was performed with immunoSEQ multiplex PCR; in TCRdb, only in-frame clones are kept and a portion is missing. There are roughly 100,000 clones in the sample; 81% occur only once, and under 5.5% lies in the top ten. Sequencing was carried out using peripheral blood. The receptors come from a man older than 75 with COVID-19, enrolled during active disease. Both conserved end residues are part of each CDR3. D genes are given only for firm matches. Where a row states a size, it is once, few, many or the class of an expanded clone; other rows omit it.

- | - | TRBJ2-1 | TRBV19 | CASSNGGDDNEQFF | TGTGCCAGTAGTAATGGAGGGGATGATAATGAGCAGTTCTTC
- | once | TRBJ2-7 | TRBV29-1 | CSVEGLADEQYF | TGCAGCGTGGAAGGGCTTGCGGACGAGCAGTACTTC
- | - | TRBJ2-3 | TRBV5-4 | CASSLGGTSTDTQYF | TGTGCCAGCAGCTTGGGTGGGACTAGCACAGATACGCAGTATTTT
- | - | TRBJ1-6 | TRBV20-1 | CSASTAGDNSPLHF | TGCAGTGCTAGTACGGCAGGGGATAATTCACCCCTCCACTTT
- | once | TRBJ1-2 | TRBV5-5 | CASTRDWGHYGYTF | TGTGCCAGCACACGGGATTGGGGGCACTATGGCTACACCTTC
- | - | TRBJ2-7 | TRBV6-5 | CASSYGGQTYEQYF | TGTGCCAGCAGTTATGGAGGGCAAACCTACGAGCAGTACTTC
TRBD2 | - | TRBJ2-3 | TRBV30 | CAWSAWGLASSTDTQYF | TGTGCCTGGAGTGCCTGGGGACTAGCGTCTAGCACAGATACGCAGTATTTT
TRBD1 | - | TRBJ2-5 | TRBV5-1 | CASSLAQGAGETQYF | TGCGCCAGCAGCTTGGCTCAGGGGGCTGGAGAGACCCAGTACTTC
- | - | TRBJ2-3 | TRBV11-2 | CASSLGSSTTGSTDTQYF | TGTGCCAGCAGCTTAGGAAGTAGCACAACAGGGAGCACAGATACGCAGTATTTT
TRBD1 | once | TRBJ2-7 | TRBV9 | CASSARDRGGLYEQYF | TGTGCCAGCAGCGCCAGGGACAGGGGGGGTTTATACGAGCAGTACTTC
TRBD2 | - | TRBJ2-7 | TRBV29-1 | CSVVTYGRAGFHEQYF | TGCAGCGTCGTCACTTACGGGAGGGCCGGGTTCCACGAGCAGTACTTC
- | - | TRBJ2-1 | TRBV23-1 | CASSQKEARLDEQFF | TGCGCCAGCAGTCAAAAGGAGGCCAGATTGGATGAGCAGTTCTTC
TRBD1 | - | TRBJ2-7 | TRBV18 | CASSLGLIRQGGIEQYF | TGTGCCAGCTCACTGGGACTTATCCGACAGGGGGGTATCGAGCAGTACTTC
- | once | TRBJ2-1 | TRBV6-5 | CASRRTINEQFF | TGTGCCAGCAGACGGACTATCAATGAGCAGTTCTTC
TRBD2 | - | TRBJ2-1 | TRBV3-1/TRBV3-2 | CASSQAMAGTSAFF | TGTGCCAGCAGCCAAGCCATGGCAGGGACTAGCGCGTTCTTC
TRBD1 | - | TRBJ2-1 | TRBV24-1 | CATSDHRTGSGNEQFF | TGTGCCACCAGTGACCATAGGACAGGGTCGGGGAATGAGCAGTTCTTC
- | - | TRBJ1-4 | TRBV2 | CASSEYVATSEKLFF | TGTGCCAGCAGTGAATACGTGGCAACTAGTGAAAAACTGTTTTTT
TRBD1 | many | TRBJ1-6 | TRBV28 | CASTNRGPNSPLHF | TGTGCCAGCACTAACAGGGGGCCTAATTCACCCCTCCACTTT
- | - | TRBJ1-2 | TRBV5-1 | CASSLASLADYGYTF | TGCGCCAGCAGCTTGGCCTCCTTAGCGGACTATGGCTACACCTTC
- | - | TRBJ1-2 | TRBV30 | CAWMDIIDSYTF | TGTGCCTGGATGGACATTATAGATAGCTACACCTTC
- | - | TRBJ1-5 | TRBV2 | CASSEQGRAQPQHF | TGTGCCAGCAGTGAACAGGGGCGCGCCCAGCCCCAGCATTTT
- | - | TRBJ2-7 | TRBV20-1 | CSARGRYEQYF | TGCAGTGCTAGGGGCCGATACGAGCAGTACTTC
- | - | TRBJ2-7 | TRBV19 | CASNQEGAKQYF | TGTGCCAGTAATCAGGAGGGGGCAAAGCAGTACTTC
TRBD2 | - | TRBJ2-3 | TRBV27 | CASRGLASSDTQYF | TGTGCCAGCAGGGGACTAGCTTCGTCGGATACGCAGTATTTT
TRBD2 | - | TRBJ2-2 | TRBV7-2 | CASSLGRETGELFF | TGTGCCAGCAGCCTAGGGCGGGAGACCGGGGAGCTGTTTTTT
- | - | TRBJ2-7 | TRBV6-6 | CASSYSFTSSYEQYF | TGTGCCAGCAGTTACTCGTTTACTTCGAGCTACGAGCAGTACTTC
- | - | TRBJ1-2 | TRBV5-1 | CASSSDGAYGYTF | TGCGCCAGCAGCTCCGACGGAGCCTATGGCTACACCTTC
- | few | TRBJ1-2 | TRBV6-1 | CASSEPTVDRTNYGYTF | TGTGCCAGCAGTGAACCAACGGTGGACAGAACTAACTATGGCTACACCTTC
- | - | TRBJ2-3 | TRBV5-4 | CASSLGSGQNTDTQYF | TGTGCCAGCAGCTTGGGTTCGGGACAAAACACAGATACGCAGTATTTT
- | once | TRBJ1-6 | TRBV4-2 | CASSPTPLGVSPLHF | TGTGCCAGCAGCCCCACCCCCCTCGGGGTTTCACCCCTCCACTTT
- | - | TRBJ2-6 | TRBV7-9 | CASSPRRSSGANVLTF | TGTGCCAGCAGCCCTCGACGGAGCTCTGGGGCCAACGTCCTGACTTTC
TRBD1 | - | TRBJ1-2 | TRBV28 | CASSSGGGLYGYTF | TGTGCCAGCAGTTCAGGGGGCGGACTCTATGGCTACACCTTC